This paragraph reports one T cell receptor beta chain. Its antigen is currently unknown. TCRdb re-derived calls from the reads in MiXCR, one entry per CDR3 protein. This table holds roughly 250,000 distinct CDR3 sequences, approximately 22% found once. Germline V gene sequence: CDR1 LGHNT, CDR2 FRNRAP. V was clipped by 2 bases and J by 6 bases; unmatched bases: 4. The CDR3 spans 14 residues. The data originate from a study of T cell repertoires in cytomegalovirus infection. Study-wide points: HLA-C-restricted CMV clonotypes gave the most frequent clonotype in two of eight donors.

This receptor was obtained from a human donor in good health (CMV status not recorded). Some clones in this sample may be carry-over from other donors' samples. The sample taken for sequencing was CD8+ T cells from PBMCs. This sequence joins TRBV12-5 and TRBJ1-2; 9 bases map to TRBD1. The CDR3, as DNA: TGTGCTAGTGGTTTGTGGGACAGGGATGATGGCTACACCTTC. Protein product: CASGLWDRDDGYTF.